These 25 T cell receptor beta chains were all obtained from the same sample, sequenced in a study of post-analysis software for immune sequencing data. Broader study findings: TRBV5-6, TRBV5-1 and TRBV20-1 were among five TRBV segments more frequent in patients than controls.

These receptors are not linked to any known antigen. The library was made from cDNA and included unique molecular identifiers. Each CDR3 protein gets one entry after TCRdb re-called the PCR reads with MiXCR. Here the sample spans roughly 800,000 distinct CDR3 sequences, 25% to 30% being singletons. Sequencing was carried out using blood. The origin of the receptors is a girl between 5 and 17 years old with multiple sclerosis.

The table lists this clonotype with a few counts. CDR3 bases: TGTGCCAGCAGCTTAGCGGGCGGCAGGGAACAGCATTTT. Its translation: CASSLAGGREQHF. The V gene is TRBV7-2, the J gene TRBJ1-5, with a tentative D call TRBD1 (5 bases). Germline V CDR1 and CDR2: SGHTA, FQGNSA. The CDR3 loop spans 13 amino acids. V was clipped by 0 bases and J by 13 bases, with 13 bases between them.

This clonotype was picked up a small number of times. The chain is built from TRBV12-3 or TRBV12-4 and TRBJ2-1, with 15 bases identical to TRBD2. The CDR3 totals 15 residues. V shed 7 bases, J shed 6 bases, and the junction held 4 bases outside the gene matches. The CDR3 spells CASTGLAGGRNEQFF. The CDR3 DNA sequence: TGTGCCAGCACCGGACTAGCGGGAGGGCGCAATGAGCAGTTCTTC.

This sequence joins TRBV10-3 and TRBJ1-6; a weak D match, TRBD1 (5 bases). This CDR3 has 16 residues. Trimming shortened V by 4 bases and J by 2 bases, and 12 bases separated the two germline ends. Germline loops: CDR1 ENHRY, CDR2 SYGVKD. CDR3 in amino acids: CAISATQGTYNSPLHF. The CDR3 DNA reads as TGTGCCATCAGTGCGACTCAGGGAACCTATAATTCACCCCTCCACTTT.

This clonotype occurred a few times. The chain couples TRBV7-2 to TRBJ2-7; D may be TRBD2 (5 bases). Trimming removed 4 bases from V and 4 bases from J, with 17 bases in between. Per germline, CDR1 SGHTA and CDR2 FQGNSA. The CDR3 is 15 residues long. For the CDR3, the DNA is TGTGCCAGCAGCTCGCGGGCCCTGGCACTATACGAGCAGTACTTC. Its translation is CASSSRALALYEQYF.

The CDR3, as DNA: TGTGCCAGCAGCCCCGAGGGGGCGGGATACAATGAGCAGTTCTTC. This codes for CASSPEGAGYNEQFF. J is TRBJ2-1 and V is TRBV12-3 or TRBV12-4, with D tentatively TRBD1 (7 bases). This CDR3 spans 15 amino acids. The V end lost 6 bases, the J end lost 4 bases, and 16 bases lay between the germline ends.

This clonotype was seen a few times. This chain uses TRBV4-3 with TRBJ2-1; no clear D. The length of the CDR3 is 13 residues. Germline CDR1 and CDR2: LGHNA and YSLEER. With 1 base removed from V and 9 bases from J, the gap between germline ends came to 10 bases. The CDR3 nucleotides are TGCGCCAGCAGCCAAGTGACCCGCAGTGAGCAGTTCTTC. Translating it yields CASSQVTRSEQFF.

For the CDR3, the DNA is TGTGCCAGCAGACCCTCAACAGGGGTGGGGGGCTACACCTTC. Encoded protein: CASRPSTGVGGYTF. The chain uses TRBV4-2 and TRBJ1-2, with TRBD1 matching over 7 bases. V shed 6 bases and J 8 bases; nucleotides not matched to a gene: 12. The length of the CDR3 is 14 residues. The germline CDR1 and CDR2 sequences are LGHNA and YNFKEQ.

The chain links TRBV20-1 to TRBJ2-1; no reliable D call. The V gene's germline CDR1 is DFQATT and CDR2 SNEGSKA (reference sequence). The CDR3 consists of 13 residues. Trimming took 7 bases from V and 3 from J, leaving 13 bases between them. The CDR3 here is CSVAQANYNEQFF. The CDR3 DNA reads TGCAGTGTAGCCCAGGCGAACTACAATGAGCAGTTCTTC.

This clonotype was counted between two and nine times. The rearrangement links TRBV7-9 to TRBJ2-5; possibly TRBD1 for D (6 bases). V was pared by 6 bases and J by 3 bases, with 17 bases between. Germline V gives CDR1 SEHNR, CDR2 FQNEAQ (reference sequence). The CDR3 runs to 15 residues. The CDR3 here is CASRSRDILEETQYF. DNA for the CDR3: TGTGCCAGCAGGTCCCGGGACATACTCGAAGAGACCCAGTACTTC.

This chain joins TRBV4-3 and TRBJ1-1; TRBD1 is a possible D gene (6 bases). This CDR3 is built from 14 residues. Germline-derived CDR1 and CDR2 are LGHNA and YSLEER. Trimming removed 3 bases at V and 1 base at J, with 9 bases between. CDR3 nucleotides: TGCGCCAGCAGCCAGGGGACAACGAACACTGAAGCTTTCTTT. Its translation is CASSQGTTNTEAFF.

The gene calls are TRBV7-2 and TRBJ1-6, with 7 bases lining up with TRBD1. The CDR3 sequence is 16 residues long. V was pared by 2 bases and J by 5 bases, with 6 bases of the junction left unmatched. CDR1 is SGHTA and CDR2 is FQGNSA in the germline V gene. The CDR3 DNA reads TGTGCCAGCAGCTTATTGGCCGGGACAGATAATTCACCCCTCCACTTT. Amino acid sequence: CASSLLAGTDNSPLHF.

The chain links TRBV7-9 to TRBJ2-3; the match to TRBD1 covers 9 bases. The trim removed 6 bases at V and 2 bases at J, leaving 9 bases unmatched. Germline assignment: CDR1 SEHNR and CDR2 FQNEAQ (reference sequence). The CDR3 contains 16 residues. CDR3 sequence: CASRTGTGSSTDTQYF. The CDR3 nucleotides read TGTGCCAGCAGGACCGGGACAGGGTCGTCCACAGATACGCAGTATTTT.

The gene calls are TRBV5-8 and TRBJ1-2, with 7 positions matching TRBD1. V gave up 4 bases and J gave up 3 bases; unmatched junction bases: 9. The CDR3 runs 15 residues. Germline lookup yields CDR1 SGHTS and CDR2 YDEGEE. CDR3 DNA sequence: TGTGCCAGCAGCGGGGGACAGCCGCCTTACTATGGCTACACCTTC. Encoded protein: CASSGGQPPYYGYTF.

This sequence joins TRBV6-5 and TRBJ2-2; 9 nucleotides agree with TRBD1. The trim removed 4 bases at V and 0 bases at J, leaving 6 bases unmatched. Germline-derived CDR1 and CDR2 are MNHEY and SVGAGI. The CDR3 spans 17 residues. CDR3 sequence reads: CASSLTRTGANTGELFF. The CDR3 DNA sequence: TGTGCCAGCAGTTTGACCAGGACAGGGGCGAACACCGGGGAGCTGTTTTTT.

To note about this clonotype: A junction boundary mismatches the germline segment, possibly from a read error. This rearrangement joins TRBV7-9 to TRBJ2-5, with TRBD1 matching 8 bases. Germline CDR1 reads SEHNR; CDR2 reads FQNEAQ (reference sequence). The CDR3 length is 13 residues. The CDR3 DNA is TGTGCCAGCAGTCCGGACAGGGAAGAGACCCGGTACTTC. Its translation: CASSPDREETRYF.

This sequence joins TRBV6-2 or TRBV6-3 and TRBJ2-1; D possibly corresponds to TRBD1 (5 bases). This CDR3 comprises 15 residues. The V and J ends lost 6 bases and 4 bases respectively, with 16 bases between them. Germline lookup yields CDR1 MNHEY and CDR2 SVGEGT. The CDR3 region has the DNA TGTGCCAGCAGCCCCCCTGACAGTCTATACAATGAGCAGTTCTTC. This translates into CASSPPDSLYNEQFF.

This clonotype was picked up a small number of times. This chain uses TRBV24-1 with TRBJ1-2, with D unresolved. This CDR3 is 14 amino acids long. Germline V CDR1 and CDR2: KGHDR, SFDVKD. Deletions cut 9 bases from V and 4 bases from J, with 17 bases between. Here the CDR3 DNA reads TGTGCCACCGGTTCCCACGAGAGTGGCTATGGCTACACCTTC. This sequence encodes CATGSHESGYGYTF.

In its sample, this clonotype was seen many times. The V call is TRBV20-1, the J call TRBJ2-5, with no clear D. This CDR3 has 11 residues. V lost 3 bases, J lost 5 bases, and 7 bases lay in between. CDR1 is DFQATT, CDR2 SNEGSKA, per germline (reference sequence). For the CDR3, the DNA is TGCAGTGCTAGTCTGGGGGAGACCCAGTACTTC. Translating gives CSASLGETQYF.

The rearrangement uses TRBV7-9 and TRBJ2-5; the match to TRBD2 covers 11 bases. The CDR3 runs 16 residues. After removal of 1 base from V and 6 bases from J, the junction contained 7 bases not matched to a gene. From germline, CDR1 is SEHNR and CDR2 FQNEAQ (reference sequence). CDR3 region: CASSLEGASGRKTQYF. CDR3 sequence (DNA): TGTGCCAGCAGCTTAGAGGGGGCTAGCGGGAGGAAGACCCAGTACTTC.

V gene TRBV13 combines with J gene TRBJ2-5; 8 nucleotides line up with TRBD1. The CDR3 loop spans 15 amino acids. J gave up 5 bases and V 6 bases, and 11 bases lay outside the gene matches. In germline, CDR1 is PRHDT, CDR2 FYEKMQ (reference sequence). The CDR3 DNA is TGTGCCAGCAGTCAAGGACAGGGTGAGGGTGAGACCCAGTACTTC. It is translated as CASSQGQGEGETQYF.

This clonotype has only a few counts. The genes are TRBV6-2 or TRBV6-3 and TRBJ1-1, with D hard to call. This CDR3 is 12 amino acids long. V was pared by 5 bases and J by 5 bases, with 9 bases between. Germline values: CDR1 MNHEY, CDR2 SVGEGT. In DNA, the CDR3 is TGTGCCAGCAGTAAAGGGTATACTGAAGCTTTCTTT. Its translation: CASSKGYTEAFF.

The V and J genes are TRBV4-1 and TRBJ2-1; 7 nucleotides align to TRBD2. The CDR3 is 18 residues long. V shed 1 base, J shed 2 bases, and the junction held 11 bases outside the gene matches. Looked up from germline, CDR1 is MGHRA and CDR2 is YSYEKL. The CDR3 DNA sequence: TGCGCCAGCAGCCAAGTTGGCGGGGGACCCTCTCCCTACAATGAGCAGTTCTTC. This sequence encodes CASSQVGGGPSPYNEQFF.

This clonotype was recorded many times. This sequence joins TRBV7-2 and TRBJ2-3; D ambiguous. Deletions cut 4 bases from V and 4 bases from J, with 6 bases between. The CDR3 length is 12 residues. The V gene's germline CDR1 is SGHTA and CDR2 FQGNSA. The CDR3 region is CASSSQSDTQYF. The CDR3 nucleotides are TGTGCCAGCAGCTCTCAGTCAGATACGCAGTATTTT.

The chain couples TRBV18 to TRBJ2-3; 8 bases match TRBD2. J gave up 2 bases and V 3 bases, and 4 bases lay outside the gene matches. This CDR3 has 15 residues. Germline V gene lookup returns CDR1 KGHSH and CDR2 LQKENI. The DNA of the CDR3 is TGTGCCAGCTCACCTCTAGCGGGTCCCACAGATACGCAGTATTTT. As protein: CASSPLAGPTDTQYF.

Many counts were recorded for this clonotype. The chain uses TRBV12-3 or TRBV12-4 and TRBJ1-5; D possibly corresponds to TRBD1 (6 bases). The CDR3 totals 16 residues. V was trimmed by 2 bases and J by 1 base, leaving 12 bases between them. CDR3 DNA: TGTGCCAGCAGTTTATATGGGGGCGGAAGCAATCAGCCCCAGCATTTT. It encodes CASSLYGGGSNQPQHF.